This TCR beta chain was found in a study of Tregs in tolerant kidney transplant recipients. Study-wide findings and caveats: Biological reproducibility was not directly addressed, but technical replication error appeared minimal. Activated donor B cell expansion appeared to reveal the most relevant donor-specific TCRbeta repertoire. Findings come from small patient numbers and require larger validation.

The assay was immunoSEQ multiplex PCR, and TCRdb's table has in-frame clones only and misses some. The data show 15,000 to 17,000 clones, more than 80% seen once. V lost 3 bases and J 3 bases, leaving 7 bases between the germline ends. CDR3 length equals 14 residues. Germline loops: CDR1 SGDLS, CDR2 YYNGEE. Turning to this clone: Its target is not known.

Input material: CD8+ T cells from blood. This rearrangement joins TRBV9 to TRBJ2-6; possibly TRBD2 for D (5 bases). This TCR derives from a human donor in good health. The CDR3 nucleotides read TGTGCCAGCAGCGCTGCGGGTGGGGCCAACGTCCTGACTTTC. Protein sequence: CASSAAGGANVLTF.